Listed here is a single T cell receptor beta chain. No cognate antigen has been identified for it. No per-base quality is available; no much larger clone lies one base away. This specimen belongs to a study of neoadjuvant anti-PD-1 for oral cavity cancer (dated by TCRdb to the early 2020s). Concerning the study at large: Patients mostly received three to four biweekly doses of nivolumab at 3 mg/kg before curative-intent surgical resection. The parent correlative cohort had over ten patients and a response rate of 33%. Patients who did not progress were given a fourth nivolumab dose at about day 43 and had definitive surgical resection on days 50-56. Under RECIST 1.1, patients with complete response, partial response or stable disease were classed as responders, and patients with progression were classed as non-responders.

From cysteine to phenylalanine, the CDR3 is 12 amino acids long. The DNA shown is the 36-base CDR3, in frame from base 1. V is cut by 2 bases and J by 3 bases, and the space between the germline ends is 5 bases. The germline V gene (reference sequence) supplies CDR1 SGHAT and CDR2 FQDESV. The investigation overall reported the following: Within PBMCs, T cell clonality (Gini index) was significantly higher in non-responders than responders after neoadjuvant nivolumab. TCR analyses included only three patients per response group, and the authors called for larger cohorts for validation. Higher pretreatment blood Treg/Th17 ratios correlated with higher pretreatment blood TCRbeta clonality and lower post-treatment tumor TCRbeta clonality.

For deep sequencing, PBMC libraries mostly used about 0.45 ug of input genomic DNA, with six replicates for each sample. Following the manufacturer's instructions, the team built TCRbeta libraries using the immunoSEQ hsTCRbeta kit. Sequencing of the completed libraries took place using an Illumina NovaSeq 6000 S4 flow cell after they had been pooled to 2.5 to 3.5 nM. On the study's bioinformatics: Raw data preprocessing and quality control were performed with the immunoSEQ Analyzer. The analysis was limited to productive rearrangements, and each clonotype was defined by a unique CDR3 amino acid sequence. Repertoire clonality was estimated as the Gini-Simpson index, computed with the R package tcR. Student's t test was used to compare Gini indices, while Pearson correlation assessed associations with tumor size change. TCRdb took over this immuneACCESS table, retaining in-frame rearrangements with V and J assigned. Such tables are incomplete; in checked studies, under half of the missing clones stem from an unresolved V gene, and the remainder is unexplained. That table is the source of V, J and clone size, and D and trimming were worked out from the DNA. Counted in this sample were 11,000 to 15,000 clones; 50% to 65% of them appeared once. The ten biggest clones cover around 2.7% of the sample.

What this sample's time point label stands for: before neoadjuvant nivolumab. Patients had been newly diagnosed with stage II-IVA oral cavity squamous cell carcinoma, and no prior systemic or radiation treatment had been given to the patients. The cohort was composed of patients with HPV-negative, locally advanced oral cavity squamous cell carcinoma. Peripheral blood mononuclear cells were analyzed directly, without maintenance or expansion in culture. The samples were obtained from a longitudinal correlative study of a single-arm phase II trial testing neoadjuvant nivolumab in oral cavity squamous cell carcinoma. Genomic DNA-based TCRbeta sequencing was performed on subject-matched pre- and post-treatment PBMCs and tumors from three responders and three non-responders. Peripheral blood mononuclear cells were collected before nivolumab treatment and were collected again after treatment, at the time of surgery. The Maxwell RSC DNA from Cells kit was used to isolate genomic DNA from PBMCs.

This receptor was identified in a person between 40 and 85 years old with oral cavity squamous cell carcinoma. Recombination joined TRBV11-1 with TRBJ2-7; the D gene assignment is ambiguous. The sample in question was PBMCs, obtained before nivolumab (anti-PD-1) treatment. The CDR3 is CASSLPDYEQYF. The base sequence is TGTGCCAGCAGCTTACCGGACTACGAGCAGTACTTC.